This TCR beta chain was observed in a study of cytomegalovirus exposure and HLA in healthy donors. Study information: Among roughly 180 million T cells, an earlier analysis found 117 million unique TCR beta sequences. Findings and limits, study-wide: Later on, analysis showed that most CMV-associated TCR beta chains appeared to be HLA-restricted. According to an earlier analysis, most TCR beta V segments yielded productive rearrangements about 87% or about 30% of the time.

Per germline, CDR1 MGHRA and CDR2 YSYEKL. The CDR3 totals 11 residues. The V end lost 4 bases, the J end lost 8 bases, and 8 bases lay between the germline ends. PCR amplification relied on 60 Vbeta primers (plus 13 Jbeta primers). The assay was immunoSEQ multiplex PCR, and TCRdb's table has in-frame clones only and misses some. The table records under 200,000 clones, 75% to 90% of them present only once. On this clone: Its target is unknown.

The origin of this receptor is a male donor in good health and CMV-seronegative. The sequencing input was PBMCs. This rearrangement joins TRBV4-1 to TRBJ1-1, with D maybe TRBD1 (5 bases). CDR3 residues: CASSRGREAFF. The CDR3 nucleotides read TGCGCCAGCAGCCGGGGGAGGGAAGCTTTCTTT.